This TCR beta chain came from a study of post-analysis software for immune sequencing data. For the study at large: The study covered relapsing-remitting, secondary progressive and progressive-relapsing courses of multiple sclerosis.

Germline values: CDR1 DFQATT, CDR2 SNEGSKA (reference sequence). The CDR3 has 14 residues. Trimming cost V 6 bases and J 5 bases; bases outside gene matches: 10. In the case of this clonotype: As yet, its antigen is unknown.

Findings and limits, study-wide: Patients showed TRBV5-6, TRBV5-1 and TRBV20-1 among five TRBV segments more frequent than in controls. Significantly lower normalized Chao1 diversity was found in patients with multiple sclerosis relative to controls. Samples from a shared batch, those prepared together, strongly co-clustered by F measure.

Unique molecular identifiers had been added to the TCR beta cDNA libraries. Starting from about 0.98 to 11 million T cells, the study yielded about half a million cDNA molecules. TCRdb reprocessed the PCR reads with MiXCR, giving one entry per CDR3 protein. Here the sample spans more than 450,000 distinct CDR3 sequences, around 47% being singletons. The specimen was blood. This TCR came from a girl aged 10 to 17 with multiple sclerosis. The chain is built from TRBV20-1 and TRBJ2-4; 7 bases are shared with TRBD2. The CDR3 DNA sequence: TGCAGTGCGGGGGTGGGGAGGGCAGAAAACATTCAGTACTTC. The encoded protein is CSAGVGRAENIQYF.